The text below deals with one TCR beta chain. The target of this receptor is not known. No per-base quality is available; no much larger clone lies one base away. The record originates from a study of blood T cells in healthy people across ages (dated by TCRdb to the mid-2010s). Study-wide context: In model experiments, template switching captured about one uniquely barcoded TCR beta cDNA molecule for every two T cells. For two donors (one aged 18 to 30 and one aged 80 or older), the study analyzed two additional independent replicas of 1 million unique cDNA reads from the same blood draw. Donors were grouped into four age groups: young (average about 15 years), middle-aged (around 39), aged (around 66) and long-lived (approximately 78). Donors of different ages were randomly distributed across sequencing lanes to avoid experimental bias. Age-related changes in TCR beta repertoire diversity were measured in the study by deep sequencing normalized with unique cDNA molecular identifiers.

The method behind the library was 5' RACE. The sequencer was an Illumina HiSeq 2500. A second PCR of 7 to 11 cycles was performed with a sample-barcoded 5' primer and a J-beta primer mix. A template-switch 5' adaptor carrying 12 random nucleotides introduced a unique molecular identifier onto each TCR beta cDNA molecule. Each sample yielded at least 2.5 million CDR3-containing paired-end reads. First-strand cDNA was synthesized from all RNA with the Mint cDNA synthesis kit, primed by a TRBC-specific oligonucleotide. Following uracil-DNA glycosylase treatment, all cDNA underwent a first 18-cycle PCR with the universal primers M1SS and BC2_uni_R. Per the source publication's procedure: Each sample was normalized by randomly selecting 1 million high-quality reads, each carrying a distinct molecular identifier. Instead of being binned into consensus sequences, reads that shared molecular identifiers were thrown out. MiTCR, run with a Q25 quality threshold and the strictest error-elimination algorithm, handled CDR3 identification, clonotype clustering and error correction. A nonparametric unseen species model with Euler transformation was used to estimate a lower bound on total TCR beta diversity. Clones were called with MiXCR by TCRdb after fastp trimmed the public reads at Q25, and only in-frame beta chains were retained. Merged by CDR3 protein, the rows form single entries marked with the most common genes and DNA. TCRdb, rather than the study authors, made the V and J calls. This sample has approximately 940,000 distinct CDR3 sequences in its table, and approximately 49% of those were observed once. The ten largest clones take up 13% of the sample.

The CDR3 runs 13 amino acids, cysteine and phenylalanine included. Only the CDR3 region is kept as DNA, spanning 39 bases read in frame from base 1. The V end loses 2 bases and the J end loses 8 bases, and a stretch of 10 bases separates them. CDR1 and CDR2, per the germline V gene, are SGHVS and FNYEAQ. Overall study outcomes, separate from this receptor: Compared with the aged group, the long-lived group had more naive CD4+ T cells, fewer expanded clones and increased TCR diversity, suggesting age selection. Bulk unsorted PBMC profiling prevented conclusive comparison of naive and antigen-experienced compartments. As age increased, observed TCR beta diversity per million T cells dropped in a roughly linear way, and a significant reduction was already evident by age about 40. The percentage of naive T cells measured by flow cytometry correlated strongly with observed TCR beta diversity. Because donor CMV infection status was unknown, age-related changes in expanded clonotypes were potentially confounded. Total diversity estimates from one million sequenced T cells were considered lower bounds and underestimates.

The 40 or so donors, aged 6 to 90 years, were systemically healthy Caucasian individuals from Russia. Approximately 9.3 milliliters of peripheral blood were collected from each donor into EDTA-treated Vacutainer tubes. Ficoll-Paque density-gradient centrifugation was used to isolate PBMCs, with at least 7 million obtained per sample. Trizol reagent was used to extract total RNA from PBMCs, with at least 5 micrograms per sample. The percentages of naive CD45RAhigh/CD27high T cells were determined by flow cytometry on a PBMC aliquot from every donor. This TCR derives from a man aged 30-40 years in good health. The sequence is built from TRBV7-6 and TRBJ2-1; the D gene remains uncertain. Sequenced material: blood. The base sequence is TGTGCCAGCAGCTTACAGGTTTCCTATGAGCAGTTCTTC. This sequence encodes CASSLQVSYEQFF.